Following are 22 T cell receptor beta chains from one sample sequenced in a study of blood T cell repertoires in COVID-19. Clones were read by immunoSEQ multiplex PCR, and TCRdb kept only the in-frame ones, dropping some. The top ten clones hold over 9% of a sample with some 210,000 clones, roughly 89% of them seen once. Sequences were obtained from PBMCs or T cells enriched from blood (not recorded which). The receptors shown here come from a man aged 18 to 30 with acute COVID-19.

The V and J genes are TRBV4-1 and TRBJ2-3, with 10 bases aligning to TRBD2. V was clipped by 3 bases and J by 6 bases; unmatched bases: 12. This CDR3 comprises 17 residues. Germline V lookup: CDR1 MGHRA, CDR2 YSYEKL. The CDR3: CASSQGDASGSWDTQYF. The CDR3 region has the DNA TGCGCCAGCAGCCAGGGTGATGCTAGCGGGAGCTGGGATACGCAGTATTTT.

CDR3 in amino acids: CAWGPWANQPQHF. CDR3 DNA sequence: TGTGCCTGGGGCCCTTGGGCCAATCAGCCCCAGCATTTT. The rearrangement joins TRBV30 to TRBJ1-5; no reliable D call. Looked up from germline, CDR1 is GTSNPN and CDR2 is SVGIG (reference sequence). V lost 5 bases, J lost 3 bases, and 11 bases lay in between. The CDR3 loop spans 13 amino acids.

The CDR3 DNA follows: TGTGCCAGCAGCTTAGCGCGAGGGGGGGACAATGAGCAGTTCTTC. Amino acids: CASSLARGGDNEQFF. The gene calls are TRBV7-2 and TRBJ2-1; TRBD2 is a possible D gene (7 bases). The germline CDR1 and CDR2 sequences are SGHTA and FQGNSA. The length of the CDR3 is 15 residues. Deletions cut 0 bases from V and 5 bases from J, with 11 bases between. Full variable domain (remainder filled in from reference TRBV7-2 and TRBJ2-1): GAGVSQSPSNKVTEKGKDVELRCDPISGHTALYWYRQSLGQGLEFLIYFQGNSAPDKSGLPSDRFSAERTGGSVSTLTIQRTQQEDSAVYLCASSLARGGDNEQFFGPGTRLTVL.

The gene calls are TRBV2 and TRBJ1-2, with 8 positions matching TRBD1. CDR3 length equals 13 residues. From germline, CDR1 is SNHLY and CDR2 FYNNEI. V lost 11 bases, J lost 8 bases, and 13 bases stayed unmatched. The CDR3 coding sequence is TGTGCCGTCAGGGGGCACAAGGCGTTCGGCTACACCTTC. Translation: CAVRGHKAFGYTF.

This chain's CDR3 is CASSLSFGQSSGNTIYF. The CDR3 DNA reads TGTGCCAGCAGCTTATCATTCGGACAGAGCTCTGGAAACACCATATATTTT. The chain carries TRBV11-3 and TRBJ1-3; a weak D match, TRBD1 (6 bases). This CDR3 spans 17 amino acids. The germline gives CDR1 SGHNT, CDR2 YENEEA. The V end lost 2 bases, the J end lost 0 bases, and 14 bases lay between the germline ends.

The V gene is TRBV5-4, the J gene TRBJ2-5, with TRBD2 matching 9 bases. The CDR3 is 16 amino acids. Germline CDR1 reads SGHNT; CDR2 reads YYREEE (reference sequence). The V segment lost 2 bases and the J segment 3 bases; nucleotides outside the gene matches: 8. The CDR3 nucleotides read TGTGCCAGCAGCTTAGGAGGGACTAGCACGAAAGAGACCCAGTACTTC. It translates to CASSLGGTSTKETQYF.

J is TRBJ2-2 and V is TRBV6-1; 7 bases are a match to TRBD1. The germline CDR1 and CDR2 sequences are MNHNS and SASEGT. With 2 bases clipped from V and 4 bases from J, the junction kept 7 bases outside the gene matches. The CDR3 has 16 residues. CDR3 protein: CASSESAGGVTGELFF. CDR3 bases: TGTGCCAGCAGTGAATCGGCAGGGGGAGTCACCGGGGAGCTGTTTTTT.

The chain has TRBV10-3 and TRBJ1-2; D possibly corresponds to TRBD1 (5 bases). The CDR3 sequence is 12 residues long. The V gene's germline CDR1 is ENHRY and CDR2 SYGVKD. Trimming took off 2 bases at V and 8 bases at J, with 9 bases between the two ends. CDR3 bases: TGTGCCATCAGTGAGCGACAGTACGGCTACACCTTC. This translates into CAISERQYGYTF.

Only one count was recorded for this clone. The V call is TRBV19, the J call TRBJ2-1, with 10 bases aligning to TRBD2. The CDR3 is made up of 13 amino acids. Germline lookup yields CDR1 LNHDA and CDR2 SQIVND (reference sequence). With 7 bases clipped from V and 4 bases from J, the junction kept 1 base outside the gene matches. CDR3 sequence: CASMGLAYNEQFF. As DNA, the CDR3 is TGTGCCAGTATGGGACTAGCGTACAATGAGCAGTTCTTC.

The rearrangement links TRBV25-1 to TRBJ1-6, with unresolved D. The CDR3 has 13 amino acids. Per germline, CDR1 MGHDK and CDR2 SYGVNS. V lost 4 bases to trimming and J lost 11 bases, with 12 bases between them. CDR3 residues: CASSVGSEPPLHF. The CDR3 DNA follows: TGTGCCAGCAGTGTCGGGTCCGAGCCACCCCTCCACTTT. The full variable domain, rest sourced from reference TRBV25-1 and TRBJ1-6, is EADIYQTPRYLVIGTGKKITLECSQTMGHDKMYWYQQDPGMELHLIHYSYGVNSTEKGDLSSESTVSRIRTEHFPLTLESARPSHTSQYLCASSVGSEPPLHFGNGTRLTVT.

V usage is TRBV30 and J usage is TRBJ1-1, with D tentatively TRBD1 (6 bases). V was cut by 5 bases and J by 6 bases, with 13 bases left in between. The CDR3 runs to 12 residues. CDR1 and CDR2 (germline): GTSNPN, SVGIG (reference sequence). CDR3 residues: CAWGGVLAEAFF. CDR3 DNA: TGTGCCTGGGGGGGCGTTTTGGCTGAAGCTTTCTTT. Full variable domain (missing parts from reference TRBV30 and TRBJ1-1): SQTIHQWPATLVQPVGSPLSLECTVEGTSNPNLYWYRQAAGRGLQLLFYSVGIGQISSEVPQNLSASRPQDRQFILSSKKLLLSDSGFYLCAWGGVLAEAFFGQGTRLTVV.

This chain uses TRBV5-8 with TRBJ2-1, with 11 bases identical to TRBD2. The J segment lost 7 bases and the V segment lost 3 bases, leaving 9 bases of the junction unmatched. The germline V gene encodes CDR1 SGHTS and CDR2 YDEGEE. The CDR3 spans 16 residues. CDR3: CASSSFSGRARNEQFF. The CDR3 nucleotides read TGTGCCAGCAGCTCCTTTAGCGGGAGGGCTCGGAATGAGCAGTTCTTC.

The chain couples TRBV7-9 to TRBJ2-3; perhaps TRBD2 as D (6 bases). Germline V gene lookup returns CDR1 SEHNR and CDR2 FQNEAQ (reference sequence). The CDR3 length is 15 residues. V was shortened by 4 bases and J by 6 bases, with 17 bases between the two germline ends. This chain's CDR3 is CASSSIADKQDTQYF. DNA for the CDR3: TGTGCCAGCAGCTCCATAGCGGATAAGCAGGATACGCAGTATTTT.

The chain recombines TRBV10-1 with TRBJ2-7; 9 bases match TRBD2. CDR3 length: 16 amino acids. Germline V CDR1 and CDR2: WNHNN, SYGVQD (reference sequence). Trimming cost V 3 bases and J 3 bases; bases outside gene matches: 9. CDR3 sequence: CASSEGISGSFYEQYF. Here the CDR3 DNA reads TGCGCCAGCAGTGAAGGGATTAGCGGGAGTTTCTACGAGCAGTACTTC.

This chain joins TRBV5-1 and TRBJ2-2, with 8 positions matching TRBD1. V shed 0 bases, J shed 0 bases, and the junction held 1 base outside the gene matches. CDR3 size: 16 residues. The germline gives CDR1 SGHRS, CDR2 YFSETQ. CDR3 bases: TGCGCCAGCAGCTTGGGGGACAGGACGAACACCGGGGAGCTGTTTTTT. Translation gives CASSLGDRTNTGELFF.

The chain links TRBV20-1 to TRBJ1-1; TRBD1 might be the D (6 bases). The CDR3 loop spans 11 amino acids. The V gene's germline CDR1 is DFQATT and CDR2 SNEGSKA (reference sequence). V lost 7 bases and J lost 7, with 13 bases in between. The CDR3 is CSEAGQFEAFF. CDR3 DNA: TGCAGTGAGGCCGGACAGTTTGAAGCTTTCTTT.

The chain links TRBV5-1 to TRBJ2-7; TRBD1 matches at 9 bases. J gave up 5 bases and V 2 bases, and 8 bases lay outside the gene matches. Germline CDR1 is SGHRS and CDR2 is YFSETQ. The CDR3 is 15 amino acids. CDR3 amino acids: CASSLSYTGGNEQYF. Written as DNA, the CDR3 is TGCGCCAGCAGCTTATCGTACACAGGGGGCAACGAGCAGTACTTC.

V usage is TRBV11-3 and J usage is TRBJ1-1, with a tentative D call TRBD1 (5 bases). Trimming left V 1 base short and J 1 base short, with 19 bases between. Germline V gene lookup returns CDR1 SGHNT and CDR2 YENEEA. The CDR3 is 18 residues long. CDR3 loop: CASSLGGWGRSENTEAFF. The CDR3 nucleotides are TGTGCCAGCAGCTTAGGAGGGTGGGGGAGGAGCGAGAACACTGAAGCTTTCTTT.

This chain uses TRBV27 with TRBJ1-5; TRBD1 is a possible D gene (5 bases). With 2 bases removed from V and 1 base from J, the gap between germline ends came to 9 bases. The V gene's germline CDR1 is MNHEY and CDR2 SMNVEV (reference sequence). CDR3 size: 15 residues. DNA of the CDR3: TGTGCCAGCAGTTTAGGGGGAGGAAGCAATCAGCCCCAGCATTTT. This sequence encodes CASSLGGGSNQPQHF.

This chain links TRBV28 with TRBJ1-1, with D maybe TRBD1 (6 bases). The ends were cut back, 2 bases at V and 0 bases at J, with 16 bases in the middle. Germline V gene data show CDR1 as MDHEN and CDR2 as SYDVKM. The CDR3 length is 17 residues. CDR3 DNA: TGTGCCAGCAGTTTAGGGGTCCAGGGGCAGGTGAACACTGAAGCTTTCTTT. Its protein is CASSLGVQGQVNTEAFF.

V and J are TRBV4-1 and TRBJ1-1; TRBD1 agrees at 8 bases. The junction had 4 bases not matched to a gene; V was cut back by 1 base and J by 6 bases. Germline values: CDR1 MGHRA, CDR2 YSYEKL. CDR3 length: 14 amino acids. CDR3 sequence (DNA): TGCGCCAGCAGCCAAGCCCCAGGGGGCTCTGAAGCTTTCTTT. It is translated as CASSQAPGGSEAFF.

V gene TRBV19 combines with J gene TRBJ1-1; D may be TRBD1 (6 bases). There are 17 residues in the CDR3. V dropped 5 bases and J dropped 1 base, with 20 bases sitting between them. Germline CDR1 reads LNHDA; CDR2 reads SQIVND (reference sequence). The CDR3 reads CASSQKPYRVTNTEAFF. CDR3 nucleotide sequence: TGTGCCAGTAGTCAAAAACCTTACAGGGTCACGAACACTGAAGCTTTCTTT.